This TCR beta chain stems from a study of cytomegalovirus exposure and HLA in healthy donors. Regarding the study as a whole: Common viral pathogens seemed, in a later analysis, to connect with several of the most significant clusters. Overall, approximately 150 TCR beta chains were annotated as cytomegalovirus-associated. For most subjects, TCR beta sequences were reported to predict HLA-A and HLA-B alleles with accuracy. Later analysis showed most CMV-associated TCR beta chains appearing HLA-restricted.

CDR1 is ENHRY and CDR2 is SYGVKD in the germline V gene. CDR3 size: 16 residues. V lost 4 bases and J lost 0, with 13 bases in between. With respect to this clone: As yet, its antigen is unknown.

The study ran its PCR with 60 Vbeta and 13 Jbeta primers. TCRdb keeps only in-frame clones here, not all; method: immunoSEQ multiplex PCR. Counted here are 180,000 or so clones, around 75% occurring once; the ten biggest clones make up roughly 8%. The sample comprised PBMCs. The receptor was isolated from a woman aged 40 to 50 in good health and CMV-seropositive. The chain links TRBV10-3 to TRBJ1-3; D might be TRBD1 (5 bases). The CDR3 reads CAISAGGDPSGNTIYF. As DNA, the CDR3 is TGTGCCATCAGTGCCGGAGGGGATCCCTCTGGAAACACCATATATTTT.